The clone carrying this TCR beta chain is deemed medium-sized by its frequency. Its matching antigen is unknown. The CDR3 runs 13 residues. No coding sequence is recorded. CDR1 MRHNA and CDR2 SNTAGT come from the germline V gene. HLA-DR+ Treg cells made up the iaTreg subset. Sequencing used immunoSEQ multiplex PCR; TCRdb keeps in-frame clones, though not all of them. The sample includes around 900 clones. This specimen comes from a study of synovial regulatory T cells in juvenile arthritis. Study-level information: A few patients were therapy-naive; several received methotrexate alone.

Study results and caveats: iaTreg TCR repertoires were largely private across patients and partially overlapped synovial Teff and blood CPL. Synovial Tregs shared more CDR3 sequences with iaTregs than other blood Tregs. Inflammation-associated Treg cells in blood had less TCR diversity than the remaining blood Treg cells.

The clonotype comes from a donor aged 2-30 years with juvenile idiopathic arthritis. The gene calls are TRBV6-4 and TRBJ1-1. Sequencing input: Treg cells from blood. Subset specified: HLA-DR+ inflammation-associated blood Treg cells. The CDR3 protein is CASSVRMNTEAFF.